The rows below give T cell receptor beta chains drawn from one sample of a study of blood T cell repertoires in COVID-19. Sequenced by immunoSEQ multiplex PCR; TCRdb stores in-frame clones only, minus some. The repertoire includes 170,000 or so clones, roughly 89% of them detected once, and 0.88% sits in the top ten. The sample consisted of peripheral blood. These receptors were obtained from a woman between 18 and 29 years old who had recovered from COVID-19. Each CDR3 is given without its conserved first and last residue. The order of the fields is J gene, D gene, clone size, V gene, CDR3 protein. D genes are given only for firm matches. For some rows the clone size is stated as once, few or many, or as a class when expanded; others skip it.

J gene: TRBJ1-2; D gene: .; clone size: .; V gene: TRBV27; CDR3 protein: ASSLQGMNYGYT
J gene: TRBJ1-4; D gene: .; clone size: .; V gene: TRBV4-1; CDR3 protein: ASSYGPLPNEKLF
J gene: TRBJ2-5; D gene: .; clone size: .; V gene: TRBV19; CDR3 protein: ASTGGRKETQY
J gene: TRBJ2-3; D gene: TRBD2; clone size: .; V gene: TRBV7-2; CDR3 protein: ASSLGRDGGALNTQY
J gene: TRBJ1-2; D gene: TRBD1; clone size: .; V gene: TRBV7-9; CDR3 protein: ASSLGQGGNGYT
J gene: TRBJ1-1; D gene: .; clone size: .; V gene: TRBV19; CDR3 protein: ASRSTAEAF
J gene: TRBJ1-2; D gene: .; clone size: few; V gene: TRBV7-2; CDR3 protein: ASSLAPTSFNYGYT
J gene: TRBJ2-5; D gene: .; clone size: .; V gene: TRBV7-3; CDR3 protein: ASSLLGGQETQY
J gene: TRBJ1-1; D gene: .; clone size: .; V gene: TRBV29-1; CDR3 protein: SVPQGRGTEAF
J gene: TRBJ1-6; D gene: .; clone size: few; V gene: TRBV4-1; CDR3 protein: ASSPTQGRADNSPLH
J gene: TRBJ1-4; D gene: .; clone size: .; V gene: TRBV5-1; CDR3 protein: ASSLGLTTNEKLF
J gene: TRBJ2-1; D gene: .; clone size: .; V gene: TRBV24-1; CDR3 protein: ATSDSGASSYNEQF
J gene: TRBJ1-1; D gene: TRBD1; clone size: .; V gene: TRBV18; CDR3 protein: ASSHTGTGGTEAF
J gene: TRBJ1-5; D gene: .; clone size: few; V gene: TRBV5-6; CDR3 protein: ASRPQGSGPQH
J gene: TRBJ1-2; D gene: .; clone size: .; V gene: TRBV7-6; CDR3 protein: ASSSLGAGSNYGYT
J gene: TRBJ2-7; D gene: .; clone size: .; V gene: TRBV6-5; CDR3 protein: ASSYRGRGYEQY
J gene: TRBJ1-3; D gene: .; clone size: .; V gene: TRBV19; CDR3 protein: ASSTQGSGNTIY
J gene: TRBJ1-4; D gene: TRBD1; clone size: .; V gene: TRBV7-9; CDR3 protein: ASSAPGQSNEKLF
J gene: TRBJ2-2; D gene: .; clone size: .; V gene: TRBV4-3; CDR3 protein: ASSPRRGGREYTGELF
J gene: TRBJ2-5; D gene: TRBD1; clone size: .; V gene: TRBV15; CDR3 protein: ATSRMGQQETQY
J gene: TRBJ2-5; D gene: .; clone size: .; V gene: TRBV5-1; CDR3 protein: ASSLAIGGPQETQY
J gene: TRBJ2-1; D gene: TRBD2; clone size: .; V gene: TRBV14; CDR3 protein: ASSHGIAWTSGTYNEQF
J gene: TRBJ1-6; D gene: .; clone size: many; V gene: TRBV2; CDR3 protein: ASRPRVDSPLH
J gene: TRBJ1-1; D gene: TRBD1; clone size: .; V gene: TRBV5-6; CDR3 protein: ASSLGTGITTEAF
J gene: TRBJ1-1; D gene: .; clone size: once; V gene: TRBV7-2; CDR3 protein: ASSFHGQNTEAF
J gene: TRBJ1-4; D gene: TRBD1; clone size: .; V gene: TRBV3-1/TRBV3-2; CDR3 protein: ASSQDRGLTNEKLF
J gene: TRBJ2-2; D gene: TRBD2; clone size: .; V gene: TRBV14; CDR3 protein: ASSQVIAGAANTGELF
J gene: TRBJ1-2; D gene: .; clone size: .; V gene: TRBV20-1; CDR3 protein: SPWTDYGYT
J gene: TRBJ1-1; D gene: .; clone size: .; V gene: TRBV7-3; CDR3 protein: ASSFDGGTEAF
J gene: TRBJ1-5; D gene: .; clone size: .; V gene: TRBV7-2; CDR3 protein: ASSLDWQPQH
J gene: TRBJ2-5; D gene: .; clone size: .; V gene: TRBV5-6; CDR3 protein: VSWDTAQETQY
J gene: TRBJ2-2; D gene: .; clone size: .; V gene: TRBV7-8; CDR3 protein: ASSLGPNGELF
J gene: TRBJ2-1; D gene: TRBD1; clone size: .; V gene: TRBV3-1/TRBV3-2; CDR3 protein: ASRQTGGAYNEQF
J gene: TRBJ1-6; D gene: TRBD1; clone size: .; V gene: TRBV12-3/TRBV12-4; CDR3 protein: ASNRGLNSPLH
J gene: TRBJ1-1; D gene: .; clone size: .; V gene: TRBV13; CDR3 protein: ASSPPRRGYGHTEAF
J gene: TRBJ2-1; D gene: TRBD1; clone size: .; V gene: TRBV29-1; CDR3 protein: SVDRGVSYNEQF
J gene: TRBJ2-6; D gene: .; clone size: once; V gene: TRBV4-2; CDR3 protein: ASSQDRSGANVLT
J gene: TRBJ2-5; D gene: TRBD2; clone size: once; V gene: TRBV5-4; CDR3 protein: ASSAASGAQETQY
J gene: TRBJ2-1; D gene: TRBD2; clone size: .; V gene: TRBV7-3; CDR3 protein: ASSLTGTSGRAVYRNEQF
J gene: TRBJ1-1; D gene: .; clone size: .; V gene: TRBV5-1; CDR3 protein: ASSLVVGTNTEAF
J gene: TRBJ1-5; D gene: .; clone size: .; V gene: TRBV9; CDR3 protein: ASSVGGVGNQPQH
J gene: TRBJ2-5; D gene: .; clone size: once; V gene: TRBV19; CDR3 protein: ASSITAGGGETQY
J gene: TRBJ2-3; D gene: TRBD2; clone size: .; V gene: TRBV6-2/TRBV6-3; CDR3 protein: ASSYSRMASGDGY
J gene: TRBJ2-7; D gene: .; clone size: .; V gene: TRBV5-4; CDR3 protein: ASSQAAQREQY
J gene: TRBJ2-5; D gene: .; clone size: .; V gene: TRBV5-6; CDR3 protein: ASSFQYGTEGTQETQY
J gene: TRBJ2-3; D gene: TRBD1; clone size: .; V gene: TRBV27; CDR3 protein: ASSTGTGVSDTQY
J gene: TRBJ2-7; D gene: .; clone size: .; V gene: TRBV5-1; CDR3 protein: ASSWGVAGTDYEQY
J gene: TRBJ1-1; D gene: .; clone size: .; V gene: TRBV7-9; CDR3 protein: ASSTYAGENTEAF
J gene: TRBJ1-3; D gene: .; clone size: .; V gene: TRBV5-1; CDR3 protein: ASSLGFVGTSGNTIY
J gene: TRBJ1-1; D gene: TRBD1; clone size: .; V gene: TRBV7-9; CDR3 protein: ASSLGGQLNTEAF
J gene: TRBJ1-2; D gene: .; clone size: .; V gene: TRBV25-1; CDR3 protein: ASSTKGTWQGNGYT
J gene: TRBJ2-3; D gene: .; clone size: .; V gene: TRBV5-4; CDR3 protein: ASSSLGADTDTQY
J gene: TRBJ1-6; D gene: .; clone size: .; V gene: TRBV6-2/TRBV6-3; CDR3 protein: ASSYSNQGGNSPLH
J gene: TRBJ2-4; D gene: TRBD1; clone size: .; V gene: TRBV29-1; CDR3 protein: SVEVPGGDKNIQY
J gene: TRBJ1-1; D gene: TRBD1; clone size: .; V gene: TRBV27; CDR3 protein: ASSSPGQSLEAF
J gene: TRBJ2-1; D gene: TRBD2; clone size: few; V gene: TRBV6-6; CDR3 protein: ATYSVAGTTYNEQF
J gene: TRBJ2-5; D gene: .; clone size: .; V gene: TRBV12-3/TRBV12-4; CDR3 protein: ASSTGETQY
J gene: TRBJ1-6; D gene: TRBD1; clone size: .; V gene: TRBV18; CDR3 protein: ASSPGQGNSPLH